This T cell receptor beta chain appears in the sequencing data of a study of blood T cells in healthy people across ages. Study summary: About one barcoded beta molecule per two T cells was the capture yield of template switching.

Trimming took 2 bases from V and 2 from J, leaving 12 bases between them. Germline-derived CDR1 and CDR2 are SGDLS and YYNGEE. The CDR3 length is 15 residues. Samples each yielded at least 5.5 micrograms of total RNA. A second PCR of about 7 to 12 cycles used a sample-barcoded 5' primer and a J-beta primer mix. Each TCR beta cDNA got a 12-nucleotide random molecular identifier. Every sample produced at least 2.5 million CDR3-containing paired-end reads. TCRdb reprocessed the 5' RACE reads via MiXCR and lists one record per CDR3 protein. The sample comprises 950,000 to 1,200,000 distinct CDR3 sequences, 30% to 40% of which are singletons, and about 12% rests with the top ten.

Sequenced input: blood. V and J are TRBV9 and TRBJ2-3; TRBD2 might be the D (5 bases). This TCR was sampled from a man between 18 and 29 years old in good health. In DNA form, the CDR3 reads TGTGCCAGCAGCGTTGGGAGAGCGTACACAGATACGCAGTATTTT. Its translation is CASSVGRAYTDTQYF.